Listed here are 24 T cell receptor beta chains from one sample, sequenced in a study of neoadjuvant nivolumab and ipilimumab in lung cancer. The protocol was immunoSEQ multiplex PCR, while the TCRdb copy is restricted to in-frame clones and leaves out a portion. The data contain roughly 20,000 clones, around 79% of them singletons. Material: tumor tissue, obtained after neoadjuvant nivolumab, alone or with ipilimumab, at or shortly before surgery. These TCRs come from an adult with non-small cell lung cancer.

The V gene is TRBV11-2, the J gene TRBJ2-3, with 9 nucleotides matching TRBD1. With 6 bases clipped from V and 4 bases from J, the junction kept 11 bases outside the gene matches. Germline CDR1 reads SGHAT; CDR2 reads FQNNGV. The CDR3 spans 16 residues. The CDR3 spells CASRLLPGQGPDTQYF. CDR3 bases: TGTGCCAGCAGACTTCTTCCGGGACAGGGACCAGATACGCAGTATTTT.

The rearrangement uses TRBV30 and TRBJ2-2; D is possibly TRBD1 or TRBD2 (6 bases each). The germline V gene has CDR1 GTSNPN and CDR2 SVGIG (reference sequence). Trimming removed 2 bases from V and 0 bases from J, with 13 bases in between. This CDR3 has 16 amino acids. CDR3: CAWSPGGRPNTGELFF. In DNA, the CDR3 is TGTGCCTGGAGTCCCGGGGGCAGACCGAACACCGGGGAGCTGTTTTTT.

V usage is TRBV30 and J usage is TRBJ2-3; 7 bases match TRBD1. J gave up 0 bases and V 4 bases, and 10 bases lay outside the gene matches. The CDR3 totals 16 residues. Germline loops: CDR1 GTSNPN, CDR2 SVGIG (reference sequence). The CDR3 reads CAWKAGGHSSTDTQYF. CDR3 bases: TGTGCCTGGAAGGCAGGGGGTCATTCTAGCACAGATACGCAGTATTTT.

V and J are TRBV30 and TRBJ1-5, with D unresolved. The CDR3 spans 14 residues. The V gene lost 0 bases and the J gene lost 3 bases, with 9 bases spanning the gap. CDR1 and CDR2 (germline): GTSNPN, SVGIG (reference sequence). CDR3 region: CAWSVRRVNQPQHF. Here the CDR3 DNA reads TGTGCCTGGAGTGTACGTAGAGTCAATCAGCCCCAGCATTTT.

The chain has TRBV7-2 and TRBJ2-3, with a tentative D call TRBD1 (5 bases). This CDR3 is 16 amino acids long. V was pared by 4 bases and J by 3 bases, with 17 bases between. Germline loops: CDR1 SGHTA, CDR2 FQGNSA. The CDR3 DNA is TGTGCCAGCAGCTCATTCGACAGCCTGGTAACAGATACGCAGTATTTT. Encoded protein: CASSSFDSLVTDTQYF.

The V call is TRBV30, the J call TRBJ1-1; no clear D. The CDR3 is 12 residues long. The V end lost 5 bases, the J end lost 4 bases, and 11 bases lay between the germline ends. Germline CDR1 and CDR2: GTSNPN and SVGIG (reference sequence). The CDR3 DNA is TGTGCCTGGTCCCCAGAACGCACTGAAGCTTTCTTT. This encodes CAWSPERTEAFF. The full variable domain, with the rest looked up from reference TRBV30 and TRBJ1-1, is SQTIHQWPATLVQPVGSPLSLECTVEGTSNPNLYWYRQAAGRGLQLLFYSVGIGQISSEVPQNLSASRPQDRQFILSSKKLLLSDSGFYLCAWSPERTEAFFGQGTRLTVV.

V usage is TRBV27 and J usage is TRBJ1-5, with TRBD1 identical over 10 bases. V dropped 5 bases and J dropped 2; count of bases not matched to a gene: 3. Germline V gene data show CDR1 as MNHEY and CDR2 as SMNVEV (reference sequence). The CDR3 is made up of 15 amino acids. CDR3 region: CASSPGQGGNQPQHF. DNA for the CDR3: TGTGCCAGCAGTCCAGGACAGGGGGGCAATCAGCCCCAGCATTTT.

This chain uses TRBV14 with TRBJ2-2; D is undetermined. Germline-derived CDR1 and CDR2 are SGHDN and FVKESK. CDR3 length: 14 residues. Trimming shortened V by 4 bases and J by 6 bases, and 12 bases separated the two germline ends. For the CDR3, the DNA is TGTGCCAGCAGCCCTAAGTACATCCCCGGGGAGCTGTTTTTT. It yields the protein CASSPKYIPGELFF.

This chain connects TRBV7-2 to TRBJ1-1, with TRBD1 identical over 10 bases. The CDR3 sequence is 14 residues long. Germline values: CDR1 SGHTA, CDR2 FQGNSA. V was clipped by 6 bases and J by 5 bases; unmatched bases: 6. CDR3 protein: CASSRQGAWTEAFF. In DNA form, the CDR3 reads TGTGCCAGCAGTCGACAGGGGGCTTGGACTGAAGCTTTCTTT.

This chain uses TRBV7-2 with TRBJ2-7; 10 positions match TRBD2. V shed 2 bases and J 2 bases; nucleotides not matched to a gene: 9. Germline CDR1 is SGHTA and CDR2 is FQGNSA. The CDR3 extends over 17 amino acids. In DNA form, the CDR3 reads TGTGCCAGCAGCTTAAATGGTGCTAGCGGGGGACCCTACGAGCAGTACTTC. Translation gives CASSLNGASGGPYEQYF.

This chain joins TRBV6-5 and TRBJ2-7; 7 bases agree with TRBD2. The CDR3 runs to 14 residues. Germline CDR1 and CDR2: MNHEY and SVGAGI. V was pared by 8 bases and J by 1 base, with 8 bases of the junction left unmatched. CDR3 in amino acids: CASGRGDVSYEQYF. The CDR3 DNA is TGTGCCAGCGGTCGGGGGGACGTGTCCTACGAGCAGTACTTC.

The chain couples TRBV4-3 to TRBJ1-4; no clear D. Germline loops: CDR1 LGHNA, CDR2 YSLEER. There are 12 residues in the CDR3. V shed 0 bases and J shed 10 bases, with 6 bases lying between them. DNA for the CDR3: TGCGCCAGCAGCCAAGATCTTCGAAAACTGTTTTTT. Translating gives CASSQDLRKLFF.

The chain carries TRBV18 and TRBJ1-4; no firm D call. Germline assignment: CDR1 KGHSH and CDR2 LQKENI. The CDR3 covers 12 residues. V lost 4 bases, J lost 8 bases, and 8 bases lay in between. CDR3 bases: TGTGCCAGCTCACATCCTTCCGAAAAACTGTTTTTT. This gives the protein CASSHPSEKLFF.

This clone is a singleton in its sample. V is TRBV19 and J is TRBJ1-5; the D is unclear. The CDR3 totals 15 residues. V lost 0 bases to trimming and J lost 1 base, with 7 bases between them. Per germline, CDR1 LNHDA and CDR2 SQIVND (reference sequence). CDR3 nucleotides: TGTGCCAGTAGTATAGACCCGGAAAGCAATCAGCCCCAGCATTTT. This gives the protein CASSIDPESNQPQHF.

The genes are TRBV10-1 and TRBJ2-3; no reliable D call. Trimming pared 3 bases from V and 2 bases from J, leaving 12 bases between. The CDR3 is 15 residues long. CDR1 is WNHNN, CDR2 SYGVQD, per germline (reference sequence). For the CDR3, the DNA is TGCGCCAGCAGTGAATTGGCAGGAAACACAGATACGCAGTATTTT. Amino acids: CASSELAGNTDTQYF.

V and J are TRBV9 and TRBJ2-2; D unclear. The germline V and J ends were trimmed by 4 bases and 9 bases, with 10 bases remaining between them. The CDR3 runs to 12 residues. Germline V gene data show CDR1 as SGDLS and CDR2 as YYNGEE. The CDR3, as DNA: TGTGCCAGCAGCTCCCAACCTTGGGAGCTGTTTTTT. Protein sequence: CASSSQPWELFF.

The CDR3 DNA reads as TGTGCCAGCTCCCGCTTGGAGAACACTGAAGCTTTCTTT. This gives the protein CASSRLENTEAFF. The chain is built from TRBV18 and TRBJ1-1; D gene ambiguous. Trimming removed 6 bases from V and 1 base from J, with 9 bases in between. From germline, CDR1 is KGHSH and CDR2 LQKENI. This CDR3 is built from 13 residues. Supplemented by reference TRBV18 and TRBJ1-1, the full variable domain reads NAGVMQNPRHLVRRRGQEARLRCSPMKGHSHVYWYRQLPEEGLKFMVYLQKENIIDESGMPKERFSAEFPKEGPSILRIQQVVRGDSAAYFCASSRLENTEAFFGQGTRLTVV.

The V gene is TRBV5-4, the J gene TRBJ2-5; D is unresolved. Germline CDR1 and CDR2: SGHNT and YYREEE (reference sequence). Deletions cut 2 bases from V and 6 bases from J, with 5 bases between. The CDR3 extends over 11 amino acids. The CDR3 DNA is TGTGCCAGCAGCTTCCTCCAGACCCAGTACTTC. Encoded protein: CASSFLQTQYF.

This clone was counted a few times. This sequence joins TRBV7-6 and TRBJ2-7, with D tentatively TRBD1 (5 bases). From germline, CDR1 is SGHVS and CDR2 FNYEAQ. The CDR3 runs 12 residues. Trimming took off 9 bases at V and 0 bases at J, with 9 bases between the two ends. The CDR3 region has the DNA TGTGCCAGTCAGGACAACTCCTACGAGCAGTACTTC. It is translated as CASQDNSYEQYF.

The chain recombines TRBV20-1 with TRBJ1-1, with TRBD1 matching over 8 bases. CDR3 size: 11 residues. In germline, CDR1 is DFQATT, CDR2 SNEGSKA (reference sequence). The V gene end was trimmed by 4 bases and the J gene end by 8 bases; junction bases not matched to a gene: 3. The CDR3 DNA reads TGCAGTGCTACCGACAGGGGCGAAGCTTTCTTT. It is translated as CSATDRGEAFF.

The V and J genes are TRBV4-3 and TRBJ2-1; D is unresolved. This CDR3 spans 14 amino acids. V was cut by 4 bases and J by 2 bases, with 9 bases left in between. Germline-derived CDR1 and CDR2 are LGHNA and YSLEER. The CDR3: CASSPRVTYNEQFF. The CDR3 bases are TGCGCCAGCAGCCCCCGAGTAACCTACAATGAGCAGTTCTTC.

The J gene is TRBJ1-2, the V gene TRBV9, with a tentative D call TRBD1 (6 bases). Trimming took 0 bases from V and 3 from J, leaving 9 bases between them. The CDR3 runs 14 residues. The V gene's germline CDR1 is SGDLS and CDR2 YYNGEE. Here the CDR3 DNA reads TGTGCCAGCAGCGTAGATAACAGGGACTATGGCTACACCTTC. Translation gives CASSVDNRDYGYTF.

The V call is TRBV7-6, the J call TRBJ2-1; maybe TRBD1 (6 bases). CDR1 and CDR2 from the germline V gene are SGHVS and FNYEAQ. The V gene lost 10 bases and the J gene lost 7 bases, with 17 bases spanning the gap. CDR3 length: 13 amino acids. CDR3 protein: CATQPYQGNEQFF. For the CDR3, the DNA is TGTGCCACTCAGCCCTACCAGGGGAATGAGCAGTTCTTC.

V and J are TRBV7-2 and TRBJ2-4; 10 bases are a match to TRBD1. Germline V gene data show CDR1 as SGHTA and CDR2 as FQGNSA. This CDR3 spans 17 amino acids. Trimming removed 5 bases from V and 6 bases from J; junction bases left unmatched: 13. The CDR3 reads CASSPQIRDRGANIQYF. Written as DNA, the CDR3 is TGTGCCAGCAGCCCGCAAATCCGGGACAGGGGAGCAAACATTCAGTACTTC.